Each of the 25 T cell receptor beta chains below was sequenced from the same sample in a study of cytomegalovirus exposure and HLA in healthy donors. PCR primers comprised 60 Vbeta and 13 Jbeta primers. Sequencing used immunoSEQ multiplex PCR; TCRdb keeps in-frame clones, though not all of them. The table lists fewer than 250,000 clones, roughly 80% of them singletons. Sample: PBMCs. The receptors were gathered from a young man in good health and CMV-seronegative.

The chain is built from TRBV18 and TRBJ1-4; D unclear. V was shortened by 3 bases and J by 5 bases, with 10 bases between the two germline ends. The CDR3 sequence is 14 residues long. CDR1 KGHSH and CDR2 LQKENI come from the germline V gene. In DNA, the CDR3 is TGTGCCAGCTCACCCGGTCCACCGAATGAAAAACTGTTTTTT. This encodes CASSPGPPNEKLFF.

This chain uses TRBV5-6 with TRBJ2-1; no reliable D call. Germline loops: CDR1 SGHDT, CDR2 YYEEEE. Trimming cost V 0 bases and J 9 bases, with 10 bases left between them. This CDR3 region has 13 residues. The CDR3 loop is CASSLERYGEQFF. CDR3 in DNA: TGTGCCAGCAGCTTGGAACGGTACGGTGAGCAGTTCTTC.

The count of this clone is one. The chain carries TRBV2 and TRBJ2-2; the D gene is possibly TRBD1 (6 bases). Germline V gene sequence: CDR1 SNHLY, CDR2 FYNNEI. The CDR3 totals 14 residues. The ends were cut back, 8 bases at V and 6 bases at J, with 16 bases in the middle. The CDR3 loop reads CASANREYSGELFF. CDR3 bases: TGTGCCAGCGCCAACAGGGAGTATTCCGGGGAGCTGTTTTTT.

The chain has TRBV6-4 and TRBJ2-3; D remains unclear. Germline V gene data show CDR1 as MRHNA and CDR2 as SNTAGT. Deletions cut 6 bases from V and 0 bases from J, with 13 bases between. This CDR3 is built from 15 residues. The CDR3 spells CASRTSVWSTDTQYF. The CDR3 DNA is TGTGCCAGCAGAACCAGTGTTTGGAGCACAGATACGCAGTATTTT.

This clone was recorded once. The V gene is TRBV5-5, the J gene TRBJ1-3; D unresolved. The germline CDR1 and CDR2 sequences are SGHKS and YYEKEE (reference sequence). The CDR3 is made up of 16 amino acids. The V and J ends lost 3 bases and 2 bases respectively, with 15 bases between them. The CDR3 protein is CASSSVFVSAGNTIYF. The CDR3 DNA follows: TGTGCCAGCAGCTCGGTGTTCGTTTCCGCTGGAAACACCATATATTTT.

The gene calls are TRBV7-2 and TRBJ2-3; TRBD2 is a possible D gene (5 bases). Per the germline V gene, CDR1 is SGHTA and CDR2 is FQGNSA. The CDR3 has 14 residues. Trimming took 6 bases from V and 0 from J, leaving 10 bases between them. This chain's CDR3 is CASRPDYSTDTQYF. The CDR3 DNA sequence: TGTGCCAGCAGGCCCGACTATAGCACAGATACGCAGTATTTT.

The V and J genes are TRBV2 and TRBJ2-5, with a tentative D call TRBD1 (7 bases). CDR1 and CDR2 from the germline V gene are SNHLY and FYNNEI. The V gene lost 6 bases and the J gene lost 4 bases, with 15 bases spanning the gap. The CDR3 has 14 amino acids. In DNA, the CDR3 is TGTGCCAGCAGCGCGGGACAGCCGGGAGAGACCCAGTACTTC. It translates to CASSAGQPGETQYF.

This clone was recorded once. The V gene is TRBV5-6, the J gene TRBJ2-2, with D perhaps matching TRBD1 (5 bases). Trimming pared 2 bases from V and 6 bases from J, leaving 14 bases between. CDR1 is SGHDT, CDR2 YYEEEE, per germline. The CDR3 length is 15 residues. CDR3 amino acids: CASSFSQGRAGELFF. Written as DNA, the CDR3 is TGTGCCAGCAGCTTTAGCCAGGGAAGGGCCGGGGAGCTGTTTTTT.

The chain combines TRBV27 with TRBJ2-5; TRBD2 is a possible D gene (6 bases). CDR3 length equals 16 residues. V was clipped by 3 bases and J by 2 bases, with 16 bases between them. Germline loops: CDR1 MNHEY, CDR2 SMNVEV (reference sequence). The CDR3 region has the DNA TGTGCCAGCAGTTTCAAGGGGAGGATCTCACAAGAGACCCAGTACTTC. This sequence encodes CASSFKGRISQETQYF.

The rearrangement uses TRBV2 and TRBJ2-5; D possibly corresponds to TRBD2 (6 bases). Germline V gene lookup returns CDR1 SNHLY and CDR2 FYNNEI. V was cut by 7 bases and J by 0 bases, with 15 bases left in between. The CDR3 runs 15 residues. The CDR3, as DNA: TGTGCCAGCATCCGACCTACGGGGGACCAAGAGACCCAGTACTTC. Translating gives CASIRPTGDQETQYF.

This clone has a single count. The V gene is TRBV4-1, the J gene TRBJ2-3; 7 positions agree with TRBD2. The CDR3 extends over 16 amino acids. Germline V gives CDR1 MGHRA, CDR2 YSYEKL. Trimming cost V 2 bases and J 0 bases; bases outside gene matches: 5. The CDR3 spells CASSQNSGVSTDTQYF. CDR3 DNA sequence: TGCGCCAGCAGCCAAAACAGCGGGGTTAGCACAGATACGCAGTATTTT.

This rearrangement joins TRBV7-8 to TRBJ2-3; 12 positions match TRBD2. The germline CDR1 and CDR2 sequences are SGHVS and FQNEAQ. The CDR3 loop spans 17 amino acids. Trimming removed 5 bases from V and 2 bases from J; junction bases left unmatched: 8. This chain's CDR3 is CASSPFLAGGPTDTQYF. The CDR3 DNA reads TGTGCCAGCAGCCCCTTTCTAGCGGGGGGGCCCACAGATACGCAGTATTTT.

The J gene is TRBJ2-3, the V gene TRBV4-3, with 7 bases identical to TRBD1. In germline, CDR1 is LGHNA, CDR2 YSLEER. The CDR3 has 15 residues. V gave up 0 bases and J gave up 5 bases; unmatched junction bases: 5. The CDR3 reads CASSQEGQRRDTQYF. The DNA of the CDR3 is TGCGCCAGCAGCCAAGAGGGACAGAGGCGAGATACGCAGTATTTT.

The V and J genes are TRBV28 and TRBJ2-2; 8 bases fit TRBD1. After removal of 4 bases from V and 0 bases from J, the junction contained 7 bases not matched to a gene. This CDR3 is built from 17 residues. In germline, CDR1 is MDHEN, CDR2 SYDVKM. The CDR3 DNA follows: TGTGCCAGCAGTTCCCAACTACAGGGGGCGAACACCGGGGAGCTGTTTTTT. It specifies CASSSQLQGANTGELFF.

This clone was seen only once. V is TRBV27 and J is TRBJ1-2; 10 positions match TRBD1. Germline lookup yields CDR1 MNHEY and CDR2 SMNVEV (reference sequence). V was clipped by 3 bases and J by 7 bases; unmatched bases: 2. CDR3 length: 13 residues. The CDR3 is CASSFRDRGGYTF. Here the CDR3 DNA reads TGTGCCAGCAGTTTCCGGGACAGGGGTGGCTACACCTTC.

In this sample, this clone turned up once. V and J are TRBV15 and TRBJ2-5; 11 nucleotides agree with TRBD1. The CDR3 contains 16 residues. The J segment lost 6 bases and the V segment lost 0 bases, leaving 6 bases of the junction unmatched. Germline assignment: CDR1 LNHNV and CDR2 YYDKDF (reference sequence). The CDR3 spells CATSRELGQGEQTQYF. The CDR3 bases are TGTGCCACCAGCAGAGAGCTGGGACAGGGGGAACAGACCCAGTACTTC. Full variable domain (missing parts from reference TRBV15 and TRBJ2-5): DAMVIQNPRYQVTQFGKPVTLSCSQTLNHNVMYWYQQKSSQAPKLLFHYYDKDFNNEADTPDNFQSRRPNTSFCFLDIRSPGLGDTAMYLCATSRELGQGEQTQYFGPGTRLLVL.

Here the CDR3 DNA reads TGCAGCGTTGGTAGTGGAGACAATGAGCAGTTCTTC. Translated, it gives CSVGSGDNEQFF. The gene calls are TRBV29-1 and TRBJ2-1, with D unclear. Between the trimmed V and J ends, which lost 4 bases and 5 bases, there was a span of 9 bases. CDR1 SQVTM and CDR2 ANQGSEA come from the germline V gene. CDR3 length: 12 residues.

The chain couples TRBV2 to TRBJ2-7; 8 bases match TRBD2. Germline V gene data show CDR1 as SNHLY and CDR2 as FYNNEI. The ends lost 5 bases at V and 5 bases at J; junction bases unmatched: 8. The CDR3 totals 14 residues. The CDR3: CASSSIAGIDEQYF. The CDR3 DNA reads as TGTGCCAGCAGTTCCATAGCGGGGATCGACGAGCAGTACTTC.

This chain uses TRBV2 with TRBJ2-6; 9 nucleotides line up with TRBD1. The CDR3 runs 17 residues. Germline V lookup: CDR1 SNHLY, CDR2 FYNNEI. Germline trimming cut 7 bases from V and 3 bases from J; bases unmatched to any gene: 10. The CDR3 loop reads CASTPGQGEDGANVLTF. In nucleotides, the CDR3 is TGTGCCAGCACCCCGGGACAGGGAGAGGATGGGGCCAACGTCCTGACTTTC.

The V gene is TRBV18, the J gene TRBJ2-1; maybe TRBD2 (5 bases). The CDR3 length is 16 residues. Trimming stripped 6 bases from V and 0 bases from J, with 15 bases between. Germline assignment: CDR1 KGHSH and CDR2 LQKENI. As DNA, the CDR3 is TGTGCCAGCTCTTCTGGACTCCGCAGCTCCTACAATGAGCAGTTCTTC. Encoded protein: CASSSGLRSSYNEQFF.

This rearrangement joins TRBV4-2 to TRBJ2-7; a weak D match, TRBD2 (5 bases). The germline V gene encodes CDR1 LGHNA and CDR2 YNFKEQ. Between the trimmed V and J ends, which lost 4 bases and 0 bases, there was a span of 16 bases. CDR3 length: 16 residues. In DNA form, the CDR3 reads TGTGCCAGCAGCCCCTCCGAGGGCCGAAGCTCCTACGAGCAGTACTTC. It is translated as CASSPSEGRSSYEQYF.

V is TRBV20-1 and J is TRBJ2-3; no definite D call. Germline-derived CDR1 and CDR2 are DFQATT and SNEGSKA (reference sequence). V lost 0 bases to trimming and J lost 5 bases, with 3 bases between them. CDR3 length: 11 residues. CDR3 sequence: CSARDLDTQYF. CDR3 in DNA: TGCAGTGCTAGAGATCTAGATACGCAGTATTTT.

With regard to this clone: Other nucleotide sequences from this sample produce the same CDR3. V usage is TRBV9 and J usage is TRBJ2-5; D uncertain. Germline V gene lookup returns CDR1 SGDLS and CDR2 YYNGEE. The CDR3 covers 14 residues. The V end was cut by 0 bases, the J end by 1 base, with 7 bases between. The CDR3 DNA reads as TGTGCCAGCAGCGTAGGTGGCAGCCAAGAGACCCAGTACTTC. Amino acids: CASSVGGSQETQYF.

This clone has only a few counts. One end of the junction is discordant with germline, which a read error may explain. The gene calls are TRBV28 and TRBJ2-5, with D possibly being TRBD2 (7 bases). The length of the CDR3 is 14 residues. CDR1 MDHEN and CDR2 SYDVKM come from the germline V gene. The CDR3 region is CASSFVGGREIQYF. In DNA form, the CDR3 reads TGTGCCAGCAGTTTTGTGGGGGGGCGTGAGATCCAGTACTTC.

The gene calls are TRBV7-4 and TRBJ1-2; 7 bases map to TRBD1. The V gene's germline CDR1 is SGHVT and CDR2 SQSDAQ. This CDR3 has 16 residues. The trim removed 2 bases at V and 5 bases at J, leaving 11 bases unmatched. This chain's CDR3 is CASSLIPLMTGYGYTF. CDR3 nucleotides: TGTGCCAGCAGCTTAATCCCTCTGATGACAGGGTATGGCTACACCTTC.